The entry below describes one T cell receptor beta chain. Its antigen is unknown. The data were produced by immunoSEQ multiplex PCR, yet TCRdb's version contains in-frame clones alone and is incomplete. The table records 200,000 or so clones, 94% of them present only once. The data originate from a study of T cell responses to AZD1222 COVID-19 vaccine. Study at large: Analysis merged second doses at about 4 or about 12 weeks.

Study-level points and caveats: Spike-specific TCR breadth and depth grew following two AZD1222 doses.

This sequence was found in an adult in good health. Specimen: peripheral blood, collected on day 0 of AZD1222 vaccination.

CDR3 in amino acids: CASIDRGAEKLFF. CDR3 bases: TGTGCCAGCATCGACAGGGGGGCTGAAAAACTGTTTTTT. This chain connects TRBV28 to TRBJ1-4, with 9 bases fitting TRBD1. With 7 bases clipped from V and 7 bases from J, the junction kept 4 bases outside the gene matches. The germline gives CDR1 MDHEN, CDR2 SYDVKM. The CDR3 runs 13 residues. The full variable domain, rest sourced from reference TRBV28 and TRBJ1-4, is DVKVTQSSRYLVKRTGEKVFLECVQDMDHENMFWYRQDPGLGLRLIYFSYDVKMKEKGDIPEGYSVSREKKERFSLILESASTNQTSMYLCASIDRGAEKLFFGSGTQLSVL.